This record concerns one TCR beta chain sequence. Its target is not known. In germline, CDR1 is ENHRY, CDR2 SYGVKD. This CDR3 has 15 residues. V lost 2 bases and J 0 bases, leaving 11 bases between the germline ends. These data are taken from a study of shared clonotypes between healthy human individuals. Turning to the study itself: CD4 naive and CD4 memory each took three plates per donor, while CD8 naive took two and CD8 memory one. Findings and limits, study-wide: Some clonotypes were shared by all four sorted-subset donors, while others were not shared. The non-shared ones had lower generation probabilities than the shared ones.

All the donors were Caucasian adults who lived in Nashville, Tennessee. A deep-level run was used for the assay. Here immunoSEQ multiplex PCR was the method, and the copy in TCRdb shows in-frame clones only, minus some. This sample has approximately 1.5 million clones, with 95% to 99% found just once. Sequences were obtained from naive CD4+ T cells sorted from blood. As to subset: CD45RA+ positively selected. The V gene is TRBV10-3, the J gene TRBJ2-7, with a tentative D call TRBD2 (5 bases). The receptor was derived from a man aged 30-40 years in good health. The DNA for the CDR3 is TGTGCCATCAGTGAGAGTTGGACTCTCTCCTACGAGCAGTACTTC. Amino acids: CAISESWTLSYEQYF.